This entry describes one TCR beta chain. Its specificity is unknown. This record belongs to a study of cytomegalovirus exposure and HLA in healthy donors. Study conclusions and caveats: Rates of TCR association differed by HLA locus in a later analysis, with DRB1 highest and HLA-C lowest. In a later analysis, productive TCRs from donors in an Asian-associated ancestry cluster reportedly carried fewer N-insertions than the cohort mean.

Primers included in the PCR were 60 Vbeta and 13 Jbeta primers. Produced via immunoSEQ multiplex PCR; TCRdb's table is partial and in-frame only. Among over 150,000 clones, over 70% were seen once, and the ten largest hold more than 1%. This CDR3 region has 17 residues. CDR1 is SEHNR, CDR2 FQNEAQ, per germline (reference sequence). The trim removed 4 bases at V and 2 bases at J, leaving 11 bases unmatched. The receptor comes from a boy younger than 10 in good health and CMV-seronegative. The sequenced material came from PBMCs. V gene TRBV7-9 combines with J gene TRBJ1-3, with TRBD1 matching over 7 bases. The CDR3 here is CASSSDRDRVAGNTIYF. Here the CDR3 DNA reads TGTGCCAGCAGCTCGGACCGAGACAGGGTGGCTGGAAACACCATATATTTT.